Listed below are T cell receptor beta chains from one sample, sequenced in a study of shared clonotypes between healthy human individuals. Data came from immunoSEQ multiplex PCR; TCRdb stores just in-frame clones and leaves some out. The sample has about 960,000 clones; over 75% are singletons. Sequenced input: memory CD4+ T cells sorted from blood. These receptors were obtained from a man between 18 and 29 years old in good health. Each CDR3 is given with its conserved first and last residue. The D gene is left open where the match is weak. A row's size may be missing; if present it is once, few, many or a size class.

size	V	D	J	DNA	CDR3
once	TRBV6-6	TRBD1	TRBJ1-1	TGTGCCAGCAAGGCGACAGGGGGCGCTGATGGTGAAGCTTTCTTT	CASKATGGADGEAFF
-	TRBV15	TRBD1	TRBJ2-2	TGTGCCACCAGCTATGAGTGGTTTGGACAGGGTAACACCGGGGAGCTGTTTTTT	CATSYEWFGQGNTGELFF
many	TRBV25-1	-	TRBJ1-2	TGTGCCAGCAGTGATTCGAACTATGGCTACACCTTC	CASSDSNYGYTF
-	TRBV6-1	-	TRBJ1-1	TGTGCCAGCAGACTTTACACCGGCACTGAAGCTTTCTTT	CASRLYTGTEAFF
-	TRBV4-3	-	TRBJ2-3	TGCGCCAGCAGCCAAGCGCGGGGGCGGAACACAGATACGCAGTATTTT	CASSQARGRNTDTQYF
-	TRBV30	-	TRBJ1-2	TGTGCCTGGAGTGTAGTGGGAGGACAAGGCTATGGCTACACCTTC	CAWSVVGGQGYGYTF
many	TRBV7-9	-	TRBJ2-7	TGTGCCAGCAGCTTAGGTATTATTCAGTACTTC	CASSLGIIQYF
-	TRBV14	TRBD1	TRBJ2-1	TGTGCCAGCAGCGCCACCGGGACAGGGCGGTATGAGCAGTTCTTC	CASSATGTGRYEQFF
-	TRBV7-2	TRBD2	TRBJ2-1	TGTGCCAGCAGCCCACGACTAGCGGGAGTAGGTGAGCAGTTCTTC	CASSPRLAGVGEQFF
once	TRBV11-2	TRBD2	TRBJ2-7	TGTGCCAGCAGCTTGTACTCCGGGACTAGCGGCTACGAGCAGTACTTC	CASSLYSGTSGYEQYF
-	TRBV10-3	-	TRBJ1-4	TGTGCCATCAGTGAGTCCGTCGTCGGCTACTCAACTAATGAAAAACTGTTTTTT	CAISESVVGYSTNEKLFF
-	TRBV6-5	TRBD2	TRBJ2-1	TGTGCCGTTACGGCTAGCGGATACAATGAGCAGTTCTTC	CAVTASGYNEQFF
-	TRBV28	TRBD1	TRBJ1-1	TGTGCCAGCAGTTTATGGAAAGGGGGCGGTATAGGCGACACTGAAGCTTTCTTT	CASSLWKGGGIGDTEAFF
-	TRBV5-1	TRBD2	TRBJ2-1	TGCGCCAGCAGCTTTAGCGGGAGTACCTCCTACAATGAGCAGTTCTTC	CASSFSGSTSYNEQFF
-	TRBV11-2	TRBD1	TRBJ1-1	TGTGCCAGCAGCTTAGATCGGACAGGGAGTAAGACTTTCTTT	CASSLDRTGSKTFF
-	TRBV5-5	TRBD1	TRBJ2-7	TGTGCCAGCAGCTTTGGACAGGGGCCCTCCTACGAGCAGTACTTC	CASSFGQGPSYEQYF
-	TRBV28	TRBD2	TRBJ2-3	TGTGCCAGCAGTTTTAGGCCTCAAGGGAGGGGAGATACGCAGTATTTT	CASSFRPQGRGDTQYF
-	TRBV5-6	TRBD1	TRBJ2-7	TGTGCCAGCAGCTTGTGGGACAGGGTCCACGAGCAGTACTTC	CASSLWDRVHEQYF
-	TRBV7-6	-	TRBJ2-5	TGTGCCAGCAGCTTAGACCCTCCCGGGAGCCTCCAAGAGACCCAGTACTTC	CASSLDPPGSLQETQYF
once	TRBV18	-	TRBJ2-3	TGTGCCAGCCAACGAGAGTCCCCCGGCACAAATACGCAGTATTTT	CASQRESPGTNTQYF
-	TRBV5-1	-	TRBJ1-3	TGCGCCAGCAGGTCGGACGCGGGGTCTGGAAACACCATATATTTT	CASRSDAGSGNTIYF
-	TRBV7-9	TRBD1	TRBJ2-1	TGTGCCAGCAGCTTAGCGTGGGACAGGGCCCACAATGAGCAGTTCTTC	CASSLAWDRAHNEQFF
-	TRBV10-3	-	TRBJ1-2	TGTGCCACGGGTAGGGACGTGGGGGGCTATGGCTACACCTTC	CATGRDVGGYGYTF